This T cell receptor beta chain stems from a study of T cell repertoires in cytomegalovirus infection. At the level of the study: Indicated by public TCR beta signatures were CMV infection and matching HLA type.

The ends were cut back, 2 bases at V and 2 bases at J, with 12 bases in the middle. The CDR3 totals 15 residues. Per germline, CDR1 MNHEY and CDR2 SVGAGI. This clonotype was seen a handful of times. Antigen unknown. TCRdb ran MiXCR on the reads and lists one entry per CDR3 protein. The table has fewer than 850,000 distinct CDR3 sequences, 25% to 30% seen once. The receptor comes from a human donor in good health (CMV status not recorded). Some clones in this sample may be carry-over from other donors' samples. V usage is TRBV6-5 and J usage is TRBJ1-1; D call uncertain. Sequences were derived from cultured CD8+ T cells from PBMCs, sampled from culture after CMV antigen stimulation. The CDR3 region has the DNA TGTGCCAGCAGTTACGGTCCAGGTCCAAACACTGAAGCTTTCTTT. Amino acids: CASSYGPGPNTEAFF.